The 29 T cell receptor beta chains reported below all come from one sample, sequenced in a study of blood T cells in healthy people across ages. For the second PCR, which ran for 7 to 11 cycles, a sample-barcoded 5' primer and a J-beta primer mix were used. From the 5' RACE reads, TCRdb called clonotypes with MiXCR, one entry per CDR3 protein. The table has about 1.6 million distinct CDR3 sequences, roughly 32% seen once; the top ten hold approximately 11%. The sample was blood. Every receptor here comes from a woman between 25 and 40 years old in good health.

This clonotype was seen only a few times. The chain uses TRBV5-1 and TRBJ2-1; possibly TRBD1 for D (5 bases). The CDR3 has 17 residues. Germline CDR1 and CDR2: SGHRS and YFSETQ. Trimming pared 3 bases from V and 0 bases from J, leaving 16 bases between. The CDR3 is CASSSTTWGSSYNEQFF. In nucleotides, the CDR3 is TGCGCCAGCAGCTCCACCACGTGGGGCAGCTCCTACAATGAGCAGTTCTTC.

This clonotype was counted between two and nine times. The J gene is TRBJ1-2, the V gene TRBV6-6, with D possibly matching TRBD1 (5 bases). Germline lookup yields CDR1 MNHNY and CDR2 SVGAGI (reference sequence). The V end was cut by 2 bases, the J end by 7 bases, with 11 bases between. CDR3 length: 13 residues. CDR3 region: CASSYPQGVGYTF. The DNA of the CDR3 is TGTGCCAGCAGTTACCCTCAGGGCGTTGGCTACACCTTC.

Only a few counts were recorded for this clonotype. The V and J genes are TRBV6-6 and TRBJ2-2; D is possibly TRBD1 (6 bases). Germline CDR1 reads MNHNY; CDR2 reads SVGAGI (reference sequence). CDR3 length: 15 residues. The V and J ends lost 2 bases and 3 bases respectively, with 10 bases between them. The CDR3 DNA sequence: TGTGCCAGCAGTTACGGGGGACACTACACCGGGGAGCTGTTTTTT. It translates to CASSYGGHYTGELFF.

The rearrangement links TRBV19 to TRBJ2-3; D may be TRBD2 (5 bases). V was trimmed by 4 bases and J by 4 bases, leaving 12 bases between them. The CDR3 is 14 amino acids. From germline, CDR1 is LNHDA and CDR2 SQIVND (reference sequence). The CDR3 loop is CASSTGMRADTQYF. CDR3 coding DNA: TGTGCCAGTAGTACCGGCATGAGGGCAGATACGCAGTATTTT.

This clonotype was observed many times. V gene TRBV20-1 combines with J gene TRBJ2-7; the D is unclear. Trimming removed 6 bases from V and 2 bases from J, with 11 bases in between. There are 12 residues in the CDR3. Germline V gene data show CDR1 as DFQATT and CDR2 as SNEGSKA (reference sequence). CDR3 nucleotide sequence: TGCAGTGCCAGTCTTGTAGCCTACGAGCAGTACTTC. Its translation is CSASLVAYEQYF.

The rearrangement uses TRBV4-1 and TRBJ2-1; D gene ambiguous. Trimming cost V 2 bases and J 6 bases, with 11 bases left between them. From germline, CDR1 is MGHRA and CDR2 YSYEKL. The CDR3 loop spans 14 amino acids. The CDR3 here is CASSQPDRGNEQFF. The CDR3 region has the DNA TGCGCCAGCAGCCAACCGGACCGAGGCAATGAGCAGTTCTTC.

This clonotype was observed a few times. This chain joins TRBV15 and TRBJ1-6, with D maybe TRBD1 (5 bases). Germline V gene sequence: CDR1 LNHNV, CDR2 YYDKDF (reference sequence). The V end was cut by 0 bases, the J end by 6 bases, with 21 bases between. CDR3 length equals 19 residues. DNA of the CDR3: TGTGCCACCAGCAGAGATCCCAATAAGGGGATTCCTTCTAATTCACCCCTCCACTTT. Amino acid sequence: CATSRDPNKGIPSNSPLHF.

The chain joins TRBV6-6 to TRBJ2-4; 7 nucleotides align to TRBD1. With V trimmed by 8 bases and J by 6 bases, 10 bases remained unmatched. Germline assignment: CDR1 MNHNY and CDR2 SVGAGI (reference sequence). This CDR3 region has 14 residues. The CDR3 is CASQTGWGINIQYF. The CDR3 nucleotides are TGTGCCAGCCAGACAGGGTGGGGTATAAACATTCAGTACTTC.

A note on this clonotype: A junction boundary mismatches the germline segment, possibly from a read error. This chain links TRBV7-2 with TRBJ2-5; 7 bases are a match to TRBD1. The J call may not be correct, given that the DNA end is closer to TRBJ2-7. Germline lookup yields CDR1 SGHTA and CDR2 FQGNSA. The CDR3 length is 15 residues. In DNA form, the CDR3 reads TGTGCCGGCAGCTTGTTGACAGGGCACATATCCGAGCAGTACTTC. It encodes CAGSLLTGHISEQYF.

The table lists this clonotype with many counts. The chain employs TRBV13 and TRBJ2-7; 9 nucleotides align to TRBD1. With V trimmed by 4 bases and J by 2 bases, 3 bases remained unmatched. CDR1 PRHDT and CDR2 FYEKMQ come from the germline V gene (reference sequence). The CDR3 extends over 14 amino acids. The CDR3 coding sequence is TGTGCCAGCAGCTCCCGACAGGGGGCCTACGAGCAGTACTTC. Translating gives CASSSRQGAYEQYF. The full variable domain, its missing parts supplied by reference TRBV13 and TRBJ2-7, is AAGVIQSPRHLIKEKRETATLKCYPIPRHDTVYWYQQGPGQDPQFLISFYEKMQSDKGSIPDRFSAQQFSDYHSELNMSSLELGDSALYFCASSSRQGAYEQYFGPGTRLTVT.

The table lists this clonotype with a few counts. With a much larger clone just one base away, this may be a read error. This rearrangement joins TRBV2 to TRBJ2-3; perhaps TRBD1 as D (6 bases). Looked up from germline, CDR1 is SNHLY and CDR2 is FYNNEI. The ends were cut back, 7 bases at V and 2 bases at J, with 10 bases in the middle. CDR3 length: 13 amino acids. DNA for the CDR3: TGTGCCAGCACTTGGGACATCACAGATACGCAGTATTTT. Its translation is CASTWDITDTQYF.

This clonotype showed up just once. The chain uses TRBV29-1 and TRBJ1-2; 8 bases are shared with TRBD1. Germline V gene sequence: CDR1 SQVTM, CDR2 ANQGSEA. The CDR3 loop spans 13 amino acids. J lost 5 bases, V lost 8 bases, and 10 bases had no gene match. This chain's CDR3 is CSIRDRNNYGYTF. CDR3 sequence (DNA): TGCAGCATCAGGGACAGGAACAATTATGGCTACACCTTC.

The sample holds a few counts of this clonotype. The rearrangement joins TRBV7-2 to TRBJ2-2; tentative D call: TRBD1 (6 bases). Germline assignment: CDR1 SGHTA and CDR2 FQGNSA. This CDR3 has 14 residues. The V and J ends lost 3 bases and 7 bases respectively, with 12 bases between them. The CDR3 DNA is TGTGCCAGCAGCTTCACTACACAGGGCGGGGAGCTGTTTTTT. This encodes CASSFTTQGGELFF. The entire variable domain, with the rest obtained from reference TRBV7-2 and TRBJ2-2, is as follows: GAGVSQSPSNKVTEKGKDVELRCDPISGHTALYWYRQSLGQGLEFLIYFQGNSAPDKSGLPSDRFSAERTGGSVSTLTIQRTQQEDSAVYLCASSFTTQGGELFFGEGSRLTVL.

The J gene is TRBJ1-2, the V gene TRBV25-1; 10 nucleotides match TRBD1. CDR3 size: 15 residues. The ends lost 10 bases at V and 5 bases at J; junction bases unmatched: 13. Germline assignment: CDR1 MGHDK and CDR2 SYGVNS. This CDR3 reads CANAPGGTGVYGYTF. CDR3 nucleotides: TGTGCCAACGCGCCGGGGGGGACAGGGGTGTATGGCTACACCTTC.

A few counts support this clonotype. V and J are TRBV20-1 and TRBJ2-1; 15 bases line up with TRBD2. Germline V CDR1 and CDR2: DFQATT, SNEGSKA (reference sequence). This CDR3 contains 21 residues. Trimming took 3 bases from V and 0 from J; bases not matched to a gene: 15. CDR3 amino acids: CSARDQGTSGRSRSSYNEQFF. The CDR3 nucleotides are TGCAGTGCTAGGGACCAAGGGACTAGCGGGAGGTCCCGGAGCTCCTACAATGAGCAGTTCTTC.

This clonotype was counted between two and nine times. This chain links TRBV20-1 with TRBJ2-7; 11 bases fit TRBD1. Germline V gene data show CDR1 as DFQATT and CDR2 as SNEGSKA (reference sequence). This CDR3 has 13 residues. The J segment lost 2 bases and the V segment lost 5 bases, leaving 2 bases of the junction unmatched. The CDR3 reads CSAGQGAPYEQYF. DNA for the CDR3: TGCAGTGCTGGACAGGGGGCCCCCTACGAGCAGTACTTC.

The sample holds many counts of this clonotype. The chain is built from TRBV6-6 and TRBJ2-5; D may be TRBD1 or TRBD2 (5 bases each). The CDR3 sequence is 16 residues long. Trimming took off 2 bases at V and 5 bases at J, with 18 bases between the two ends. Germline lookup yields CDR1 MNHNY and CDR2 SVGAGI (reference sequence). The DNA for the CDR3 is TGTGCCAGCAGTTACCCCACTGGGACGGCAACGGAGACCCAGTACTTC. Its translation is CASSYPTGTATETQYF.

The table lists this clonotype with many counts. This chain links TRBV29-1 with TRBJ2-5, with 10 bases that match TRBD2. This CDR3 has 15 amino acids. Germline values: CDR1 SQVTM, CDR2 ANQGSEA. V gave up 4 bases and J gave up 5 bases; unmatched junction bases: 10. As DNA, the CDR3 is TGCAGCGTTGTAGCGGGAGGCAGGATTGGGGAGACCCAGTACTTC. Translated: CSVVAGGRIGETQYF.

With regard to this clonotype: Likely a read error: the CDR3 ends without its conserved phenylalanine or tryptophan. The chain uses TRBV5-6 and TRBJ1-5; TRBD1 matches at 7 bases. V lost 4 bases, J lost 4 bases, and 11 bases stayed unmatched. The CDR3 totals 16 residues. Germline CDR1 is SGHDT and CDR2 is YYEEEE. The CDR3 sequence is CASSAASGQKNQPQHC. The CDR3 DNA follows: TGTGCCAGCAGCGCAGCTTCGGGACAGAAGAATCAGCCCCAGCATTGT.

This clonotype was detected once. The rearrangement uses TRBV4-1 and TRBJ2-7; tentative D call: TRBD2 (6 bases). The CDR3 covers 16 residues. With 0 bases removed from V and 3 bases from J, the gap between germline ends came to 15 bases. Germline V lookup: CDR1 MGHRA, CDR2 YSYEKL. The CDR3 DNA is TGCGCCAGCAGCCAAGAAAGGGCGGAGGGAAGCTACGAGCAGTACTTC. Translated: CASSQERAEGSYEQYF.

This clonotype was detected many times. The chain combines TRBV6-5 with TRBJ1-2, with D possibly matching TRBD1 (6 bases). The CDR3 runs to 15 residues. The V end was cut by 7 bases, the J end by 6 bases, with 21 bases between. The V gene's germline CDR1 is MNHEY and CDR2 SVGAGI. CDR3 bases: TGTGCCAGCACCCACACCTCAGGGGAAAGGGATGGCTACACCTTC. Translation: CASTHTSGERDGYTF.

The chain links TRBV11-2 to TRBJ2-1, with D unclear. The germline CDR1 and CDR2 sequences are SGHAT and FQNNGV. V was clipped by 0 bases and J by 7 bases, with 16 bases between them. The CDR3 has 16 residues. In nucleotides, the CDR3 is TGTGCCAGCAGCTTAGAGGGCCCCCCCTCATGGAATGAGCAGTTCTTC. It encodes CASSLEGPPSWNEQFF.

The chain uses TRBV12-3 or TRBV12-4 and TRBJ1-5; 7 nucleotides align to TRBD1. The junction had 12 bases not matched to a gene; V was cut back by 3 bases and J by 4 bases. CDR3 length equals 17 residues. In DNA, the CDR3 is TGTGCCAGCAGTTTTTCGGGACAGAATCCACGAAATCAGCCCCAGCATTTT. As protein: CASSFSGQNPRNQPQHF.

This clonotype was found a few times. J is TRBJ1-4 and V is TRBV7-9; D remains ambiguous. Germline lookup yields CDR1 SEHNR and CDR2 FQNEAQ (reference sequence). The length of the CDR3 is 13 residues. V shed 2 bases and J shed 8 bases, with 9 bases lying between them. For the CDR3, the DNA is TGTGCCAGCAGCTTATTTGAAAGGGAAAAACTGTTTTTT. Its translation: CASSLFEREKLFF.

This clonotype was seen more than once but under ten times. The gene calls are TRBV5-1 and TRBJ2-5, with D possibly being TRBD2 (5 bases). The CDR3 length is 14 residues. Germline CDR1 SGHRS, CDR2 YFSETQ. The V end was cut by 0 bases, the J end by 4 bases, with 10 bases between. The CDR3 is CASSLDLRAETQYF. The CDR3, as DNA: TGCGCCAGCAGCTTGGATCTGCGGGCAGAGACCCAGTACTTC.

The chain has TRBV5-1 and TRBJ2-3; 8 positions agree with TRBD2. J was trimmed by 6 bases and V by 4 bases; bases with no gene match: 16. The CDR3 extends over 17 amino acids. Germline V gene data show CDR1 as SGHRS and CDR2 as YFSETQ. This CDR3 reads CASSRTGPSGGVDTQYF. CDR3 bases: TGCGCCAGCAGCCGGACGGGCCCGAGCGGGGGTGTCGATACGCAGTATTTT.

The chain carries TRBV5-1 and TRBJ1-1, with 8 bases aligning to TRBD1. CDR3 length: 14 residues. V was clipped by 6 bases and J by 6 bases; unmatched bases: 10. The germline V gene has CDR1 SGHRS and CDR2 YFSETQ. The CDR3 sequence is CASTPGGEGSEAFF. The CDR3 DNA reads TGCGCCAGCACCCCAGGGGGCGAAGGCTCTGAAGCTTTCTTT.

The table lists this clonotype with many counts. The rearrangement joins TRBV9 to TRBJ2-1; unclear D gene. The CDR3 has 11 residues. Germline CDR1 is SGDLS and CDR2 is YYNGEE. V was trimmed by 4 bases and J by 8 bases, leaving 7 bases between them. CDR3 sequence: CASSPADEQFF. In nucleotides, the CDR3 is TGTGCCAGCAGCCCCGCTGATGAGCAGTTCTTC.

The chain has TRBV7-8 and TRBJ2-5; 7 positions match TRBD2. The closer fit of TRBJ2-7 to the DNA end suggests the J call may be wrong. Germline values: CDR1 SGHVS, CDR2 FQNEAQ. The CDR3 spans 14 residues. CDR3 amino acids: CASSTRTSSYEQYF. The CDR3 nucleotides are TGTGCCAGCAGCACGCGGACTAGTTCCTACGAGCAGTACTTC.